One and the same sample provided the 27 T cell receptor beta chains below, sequenced in a study of T cells in Graves' hyperthyroidism and ophthalmopathy. Amplification targeted TCR beta CDR3 regions from RNA transcripts. TCR CDR3 regions were first amplified by RT-PCR with HTBI primers. TCRdb fed the multiplex PCR reads into MiXCR, producing one record per CDR3 protein. The sample includes about 400,000 distinct CDR3 sequences, about 14% of them seen just once. The sequenced sample was blood. The receptors were gathered from a woman in her thirties with Graves' ophthalmopathy.

In this sample, this clonotype turned up many times. The chain couples TRBV7-8 to TRBJ1-4, with TRBD1 matching 8 bases. Germline CDR1 is SGHVS and CDR2 is FQNEAQ. This CDR3 contains 16 residues. Losses at the gene ends were 0 bases for V and 8 bases for J; bases not matched to a gene: 8. This CDR3 reads CASSLAPIGQGEKLFF. The CDR3 DNA reads as TGTGCCAGCAGCTTAGCACCAATAGGACAGGGAGAAAAACTGTTTTTT.

This clonotype showed up many times. The chain recombines TRBV6-1 with TRBJ1-1; TRBD1 might be the D (6 bases). This CDR3 has 13 residues. V was clipped by 6 bases and J by 7 bases, with 15 bases between them. Germline-derived CDR1 and CDR2 are MNHNS and SASEGT. This CDR3 is CASSTSKGVEAFF. The CDR3, as DNA: TGTGCCAGCAGCACCTCCAAGGGGGTTGAAGCTTTCTTT.

In this sample, this clonotype turned up many times. This chain uses TRBV18 with TRBJ2-4; tentative D call: TRBD1 (6 bases). Germline V CDR1 and CDR2: KGHSH, LQKENI. Trimming pared 3 bases from V and 3 bases from J, leaving 15 bases between. There are 16 residues in the CDR3. CDR3 sequence (DNA): TGTGCCAGCTCACCCCGGGACAAGGTCGACAAAAACATTCAGTACTTC. Protein sequence: CASSPRDKVDKNIQYF.

As for this clonotype: This may be a read error: a much more frequent sequence differs by one nucleotide. The chain has TRBV6-1 and TRBJ1-6; 7 bases are shared with TRBD1. The length of the CDR3 is 13 residues. Germline lookup yields CDR1 MNHNS and CDR2 SASEGT. CDR3 sequence (DNA): TGTGCCGGCAGCCAGGGGGGGTATTCACCCCTCCACTTT. It yields the protein CAGSQGGYSPLHF.

The CDR3 here is CASNQKGTGSFGELFF. In nucleotides, the CDR3 is TGTGCCAGCAACCAAAAAGGGACAGGGTCTTTCGGGGAGCTGTTTTTT. V usage is TRBV7-3 and J usage is TRBJ2-2; the match to TRBD1 covers 9 bases. The CDR3 contains 16 residues. Germline CDR1 SGHTA, CDR2 FQGTGA. With V trimmed by 7 bases and J by 7 bases, 13 bases remained unmatched.

This clonotype was recorded at least ten times. The V gene is TRBV27, the J gene TRBJ1-1; D is perhaps TRBD1 (5 bases). The CDR3 spans 15 residues. Per the germline V gene, CDR1 is MNHEY and CDR2 is SMNVEV (reference sequence). Between the trimmed V and J ends, which lost 2 bases and 3 bases, there was a span of 13 bases. The CDR3: CASSLGTRADTEAFF. CDR3 coding DNA: TGTGCCAGCAGTTTAGGGACCAGAGCCGACACTGAAGCTTTCTTT.

At least ten counts were recorded for this clonotype. The V call is TRBV20-1, the J call TRBJ2-4, with 7 positions matching TRBD2. The junction had 16 bases not matched to a gene; V was cut back by 5 bases and J by 3 bases. The V gene's germline CDR1 is DFQATT and CDR2 SNEGSKA (reference sequence). The CDR3 is made up of 17 amino acids. Here the CDR3 reads CSAGDHAKGLFKNIQYF. CDR3 sequence (DNA): TGCAGTGCTGGGGACCATGCCAAGGGACTATTCAAAAACATTCAGTACTTC.

This sequence joins TRBV27 and TRBJ1-5; D is possibly TRBD1 (6 bases). CDR1 is MNHEY and CDR2 is SMNVEV in the germline V gene (reference sequence). CDR3 length: 14 residues. V dropped 9 bases and J dropped 2 bases, with 14 bases sitting between them. CDR3 DNA: TGTGCCAGTTCACAGGGATCAGGCAATCAGCCCCAGCATTTT. Amino acids: CASSQGSGNQPQHF.

This clonotype was found many times. The chain carries TRBV20-1 and TRBJ1-4; D call uncertain. This CDR3 is built from 14 residues. The V gene's germline CDR1 is DFQATT and CDR2 SNEGSKA (reference sequence). V was shortened by 5 bases and J by 1 base, with 11 bases between the two germline ends. As DNA, the CDR3 is TGCAGTGCTGCGGACCACGAAACTAATGAAAAACTGTTTTTT. It encodes CSAADHETNEKLFF.

This clonotype was counted a few times. The chain is built from TRBV20-1 and TRBJ1-6; TRBD1 is a possible D gene (5 bases). Trimming left V 3 bases short and J 0 bases short, with 15 bases between. The CDR3 contains 17 residues. Germline CDR1 DFQATT, CDR2 SNEGSKA (reference sequence). The CDR3 protein is CSASWGIINSYNSPLHF. The CDR3 coding sequence is TGCAGTGCTAGCTGGGGCATCATTAACTCCTATAATTCACCCCTCCACTTT.

There are many counts of this clonotype. The V call is TRBV6-1, the J call TRBJ1-6, with D unclear. The V gene's germline CDR1 is MNHNS and CDR2 SASEGT. V was clipped by 2 bases and J by 7 bases, with 12 bases between them. This CDR3 contains 15 residues. The CDR3 coding sequence is TGTGCCAGCAGTGAATATGGGGTTTGGAATTCACCCCTCCACTTT. Amino acid sequence: CASSEYGVWNSPLHF.

This clonotype was observed many times. The chain combines TRBV2 with TRBJ2-5; possible D gene TRBD1, 6 bases. Per the germline V gene, CDR1 is SNHLY and CDR2 is FYNNEI. Trimming took off 1 base at V and 3 bases at J, with 9 bases between the two ends. The CDR3 covers 14 residues. This chain's CDR3 is CASSEEGVKETQYF. CDR3 in DNA: TGTGCCAGCAGTGAAGAGGGGGTCAAAGAGACCCAGTACTTC.

This clonotype was counted many times. The chain is built from TRBV2 and TRBJ1-1; TRBD1 agrees at 12 bases. CDR3 length equals 16 residues. Losses at the gene ends were 7 bases for V and 4 bases for J; bases not matched to a gene: 10. Per the germline V gene, CDR1 is SNHLY and CDR2 is FYNNEI. CDR3 bases: TGTGCCAGCAAGGCCGGGACAGGGGGCCCGGGCACTGAAGCTTTCTTT. Amino acid sequence: CASKAGTGGPGTEAFF.

This clonotype occurred a few times. The rearrangement links TRBV2 to TRBJ2-4; D unresolved. Trimming shortened V by 2 bases and J by 1 base, and 6 bases separated the two germline ends. The CDR3 spans 14 residues. CDR1 is SNHLY and CDR2 is FYNNEI in the germline V gene. Here the CDR3 reads CASSETRAKNIQYF. In DNA, the CDR3 is TGTGCCAGCAGTGAAACGAGGGCCAAAAACATTCAGTACTTC. Looking up the rest from reference TRBV2 and TRBJ2-4 gives the full variable domain: EPEVTQTPSHQVTQMGQEVILRCVPISNHLYFYWYRQILGQKVEFLVSFYNNEISEKSEIFDDQFSVERPDGSNFTLKIRSTKLEDSAMYFCASSETRAKNIQYFGAGTRLSVL.

This clonotype was seen ten or more times. The V and J genes are TRBV5-6 and TRBJ2-7; 9 bases align to TRBD2. The germline CDR1 and CDR2 sequences are SGHDT and YYEEEE. Unmatched junction bases numbered 6, after V lost 0 bases and J lost 5 bases. This CDR3 has 15 amino acids. This CDR3 is CASSLEGLASHEQYF. The DNA for the CDR3 is TGTGCCAGCAGCTTGGAAGGACTAGCGTCCCACGAGCAGTACTTC.

This clonotype appeared many times. The junction departs from the called germline gene at one end, perhaps through a read error. This rearrangement joins TRBV27 to TRBJ1-1; maybe TRBD1 (5 bases). The length of the CDR3 is 14 residues. The V gene's germline CDR1 is MNHEY and CDR2 SMNVEV (reference sequence). CDR3 nucleotide sequence: TGTGCCAGCAGCTTATCGAGGGGGAACACTGAAGCTTTCTTT. This codes for CASSLSRGNTEAFF.

There are a few counts of this clonotype. This chain uses TRBV7-8 with TRBJ2-5; TRBD2 matches 13 bases. Germline lookup yields CDR1 SGHVS and CDR2 FQNEAQ. Trimming at V came to 7 bases and at J to 5 bases, leaving 19 bases not matched to a gene. The CDR3 covers 19 residues. CDR3 region: CASTKLILAGGPGLETQYF. The CDR3, as DNA: TGTGCCAGCACCAAGCTTATACTAGCGGGGGGGCCGGGGTTGGAGACCCAGTACTTC. Drawing the rest from reference TRBV7-8 and TRBJ2-5, the complete variable domain is GAGVSQSPRYKVAKRGQDVALRCDPISGHVSLFWYQQALGQGPEFLTYFQNEAQLDKSGLPSDRFFAERPEGSVSTLKIQRTQQEDSAVYLCASTKLILAGGPGLETQYFGPGTRLLVL.

This clonotype was detected a few times. The chain employs TRBV29-1 and TRBJ2-3; D uncertain. Trimming cost V 7 bases and J 2 bases, with 16 bases left between them. The CDR3 contains 14 residues. Germline values: CDR1 SQVTM, CDR2 ANQGSEA. CDR3 DNA sequence: TGCAGCGCCCGAGATACTTTTTTCACAGATACGCAGTATTTT. As protein: CSARDTFFTDTQYF.

The table lists this clonotype with many counts. CDR3 loop: CASSLYGRGYPIEQFF. The CDR3 DNA is TGTGCCAGCAGCTTATATGGGCGGGGGTACCCAATAGAGCAGTTCTTC. The chain uses TRBV7-8 and TRBJ2-1, with 7 positions matching TRBD2. Germline values: CDR1 SGHVS, CDR2 FQNEAQ. The CDR3 sequence is 16 residues long. With 2 bases clipped from V and 10 bases from J, the junction kept 14 bases outside the gene matches.

As regards this clonotype: A read error may account for a junction end that differs from germline. V and J are TRBV28 and TRBJ1-6, with TRBD1 matching over 10 bases. The germline V gene has CDR1 MDHEN and CDR2 SYDVKM. This CDR3 has 17 amino acids. CDR3 nucleotides: TGTGCCAGCAGTTTCCCCGCGGGACAGGGGTTGGAGTCACCGCTCCACTTT. This encodes CASSFPAGQGLESPLHF.

This clonotype was recorded many times. One end of the junction varies from germline; a read error may be responsible. The rearrangement uses TRBV13 and TRBJ1-1, with D hard to call. The CDR3 covers 14 residues. The germline V gene encodes CDR1 PRHDT and CDR2 FYEKMQ (reference sequence). The CDR3 sequence is CVSSLTKLNTEAFF. The CDR3 DNA reads as TGTGTCAGCAGCCTCACCAAACTCAACACTGAAGCTTTCTTT.

The sample holds many counts of this clonotype. The DNA for the CDR3 is TGTGCCAGCAGTCGGCAAATGGGAGATACGCAGTATTTT. Its protein product is CASSRQMGDTQYF. V gene TRBV12-3 or TRBV12-4 combines with J gene TRBJ2-3; the D is unclear. The CDR3 is 13 residues long. V was trimmed by 5 bases and J by 5 bases, leaving 11 bases between them.

About this clonotype: This may come from a read error, since a much larger clone is one base off. The chain couples TRBV7-6 to TRBJ2-3, with D possibly TRBD1 on 5 matching bases. Per germline, CDR1 SGHVS and CDR2 FNYEAQ. There are 15 residues in the CDR3. In DNA, the CDR3 is TGTGCCAGCAGTGGAACGTCACTGGGCACAGGTACGCAGTATTTT. Amino acid sequence: CASSGTSLGTGTQYF.

The V call is TRBV20-1, the J call TRBJ1-3, with D possibly TRBD1 on 5 matching bases. The CDR3 is 17 amino acids. The germline CDR1 and CDR2 sequences are DFQATT and SNEGSKA (reference sequence). With 5 bases removed from V and 0 bases from J, the gap between germline ends came to 20 bases. CDR3 residues: CSAFGGGRGYSGNTIYF. The CDR3 coding sequence is TGCAGTGCTTTCGGTGGGGGGAGGGGATACTCTGGAAACACCATATATTTT.

This clonotype was counted many times. The chain couples TRBV20-1 to TRBJ2-1; D is tentatively TRBD1 or TRBD2 (5 bases each). Trimming removed 3 bases at V and 4 bases at J, with 10 bases between. This CDR3 comprises 13 residues. Germline V gene data show CDR1 as DFQATT and CDR2 as SNEGSKA (reference sequence). This chain's CDR3 is CSASRDPYNEQFF. The DNA for the CDR3 is TGCAGTGCTAGTAGGGACCCATACAATGAGCAGTTCTTC.

J is TRBJ2-1 and V is TRBV6-4; D possibly corresponds to TRBD1 (6 bases). The CDR3 runs to 15 residues. Per the germline V gene, CDR1 is MRHNA and CDR2 is SNTAGT. With 2 bases removed from V and 0 bases from J, the gap between germline ends came to 8 bases. CDR3 sequence: CASSDGTNSYNEQFF. DNA of the CDR3: TGTGCCAGCAGTGACGGGACAAACTCCTACAATGAGCAGTTCTTC.

The table lists this clonotype with a few counts. The chain uses TRBV19 and TRBJ1-5; no firm D call. In germline, CDR1 is LNHDA, CDR2 SQIVND (reference sequence). The CDR3 totals 16 residues. V lost 2 bases, J lost 1 base, and 12 bases lay in between. The CDR3 nucleotides read TGTGCCAGTAGTATACAAGGGCCAAAGAGCAATCAGCCCCAGCATTTT. It yields the protein CASSIQGPKSNQPQHF.